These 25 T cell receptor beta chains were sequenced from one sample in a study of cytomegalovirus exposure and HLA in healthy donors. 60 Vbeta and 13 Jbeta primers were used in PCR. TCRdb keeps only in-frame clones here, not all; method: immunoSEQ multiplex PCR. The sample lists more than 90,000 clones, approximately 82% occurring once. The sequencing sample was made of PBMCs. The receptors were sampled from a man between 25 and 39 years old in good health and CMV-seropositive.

The CDR3 coding sequence is TGTGCCAGCAGTTTCGAGCAGGGGCTGCCCTACGAGCAGTACTTC. Its translation: CASSFEQGLPYEQYF. The V and J genes are TRBV28 and TRBJ2-5; possibly TRBD1 for D (6 bases). The better agreement between TRBJ2-7 and the DNA end casts doubt on the J call. CDR3 length: 15 amino acids. Germline lookup yields CDR1 MDHEN and CDR2 SYDVKM.

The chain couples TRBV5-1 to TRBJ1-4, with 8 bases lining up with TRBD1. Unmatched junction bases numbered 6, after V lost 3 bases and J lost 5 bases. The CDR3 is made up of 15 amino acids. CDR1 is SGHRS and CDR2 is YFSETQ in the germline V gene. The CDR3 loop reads CASSYGTGRNEKLFF. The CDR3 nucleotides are TGCGCCAGCAGCTACGGGACAGGAAGGAATGAAAAACTGTTTTTT.

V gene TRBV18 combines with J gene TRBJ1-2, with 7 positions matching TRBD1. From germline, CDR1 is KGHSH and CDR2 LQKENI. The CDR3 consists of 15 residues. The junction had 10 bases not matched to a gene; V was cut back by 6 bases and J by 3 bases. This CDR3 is CASSSRDSPYYGYTF. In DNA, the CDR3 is TGTGCCAGCTCGAGCCGGGACAGTCCTTACTATGGCTACACCTTC.

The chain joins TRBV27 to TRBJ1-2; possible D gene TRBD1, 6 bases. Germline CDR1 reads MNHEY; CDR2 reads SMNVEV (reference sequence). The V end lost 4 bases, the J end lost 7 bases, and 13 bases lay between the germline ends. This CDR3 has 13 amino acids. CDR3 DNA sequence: TGTGCCAGCAGTTCAACAGGGTGGTCTGGCTACACCTTC. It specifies CASSSTGWSGYTF.

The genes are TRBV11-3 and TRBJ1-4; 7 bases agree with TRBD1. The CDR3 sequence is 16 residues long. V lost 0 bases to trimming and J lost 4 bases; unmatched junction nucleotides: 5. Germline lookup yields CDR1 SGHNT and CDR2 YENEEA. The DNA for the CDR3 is TGTGCCAGCAGCTTAGATCGGACAGGATATAATGAAAAACTGTTTTTT. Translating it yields CASSLDRTGYNEKLFF. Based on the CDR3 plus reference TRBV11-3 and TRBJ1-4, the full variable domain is EAGVVQSPRYKIIEKKQPVAFWCNPISGHNTLYWYLQNLGQGPELLIRYENEEAVDDSQLPKDRFSAERLKGVDSTLKIQPAELGDSAVYLCASSLDRTGYNEKLFFGSGTQLSVL.

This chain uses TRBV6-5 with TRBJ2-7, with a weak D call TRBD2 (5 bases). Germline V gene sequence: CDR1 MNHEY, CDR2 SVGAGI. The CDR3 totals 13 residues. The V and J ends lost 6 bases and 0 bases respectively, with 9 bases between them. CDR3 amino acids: CASSPGFSYEQYF. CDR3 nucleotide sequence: TGTGCCAGCAGCCCGGGGTTCTCCTACGAGCAGTACTTC.

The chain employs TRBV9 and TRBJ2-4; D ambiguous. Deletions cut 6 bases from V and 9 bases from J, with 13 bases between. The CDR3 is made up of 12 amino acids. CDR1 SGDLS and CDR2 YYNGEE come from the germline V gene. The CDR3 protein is CASTPSRSIQYF. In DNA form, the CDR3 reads TGTGCCAGCACCCCCTCGAGGTCCATTCAGTACTTC.

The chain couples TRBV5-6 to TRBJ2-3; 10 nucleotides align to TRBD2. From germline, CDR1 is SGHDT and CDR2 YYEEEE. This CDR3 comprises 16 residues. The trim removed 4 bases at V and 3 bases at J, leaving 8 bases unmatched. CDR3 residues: CASSPIAGGGTDTQYF. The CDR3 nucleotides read TGTGCCAGCAGCCCTATAGCGGGAGGAGGGACAGATACGCAGTATTTT.

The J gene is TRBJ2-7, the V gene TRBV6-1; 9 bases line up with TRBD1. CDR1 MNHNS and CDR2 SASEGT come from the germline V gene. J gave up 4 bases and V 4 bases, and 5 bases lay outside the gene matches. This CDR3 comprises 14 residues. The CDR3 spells CASSGRTGAYEQYV. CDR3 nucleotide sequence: TGTGCCAGCAGTGGACGGACAGGGGCGTACGAGCAGTACGTC.

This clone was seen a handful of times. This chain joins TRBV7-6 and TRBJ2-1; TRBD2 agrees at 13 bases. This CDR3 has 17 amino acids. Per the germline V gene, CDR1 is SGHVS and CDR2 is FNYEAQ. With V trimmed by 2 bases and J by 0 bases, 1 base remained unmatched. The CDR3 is CASSLRTSGSSYNEQFF. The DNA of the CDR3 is TGTGCCAGCAGCTTACGGACTAGCGGGAGCTCCTACAATGAGCAGTTCTTC.

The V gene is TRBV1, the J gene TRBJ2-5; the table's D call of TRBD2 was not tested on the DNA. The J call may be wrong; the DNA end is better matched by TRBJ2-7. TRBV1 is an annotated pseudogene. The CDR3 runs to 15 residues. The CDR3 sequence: CTSSQGTSGEYEQYF. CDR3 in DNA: TGCACCAGCAGCCAAGGCACTAGCGGGGAGTACGAGCAGTACTTC.

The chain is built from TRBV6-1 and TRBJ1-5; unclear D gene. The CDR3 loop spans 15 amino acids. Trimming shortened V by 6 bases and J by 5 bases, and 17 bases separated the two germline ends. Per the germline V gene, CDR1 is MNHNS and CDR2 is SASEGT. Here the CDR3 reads CASSEVWLRDQPQHF. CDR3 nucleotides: TGTGCCAGCAGCGAGGTTTGGTTGAGGGATCAGCCCCAGCATTTT.

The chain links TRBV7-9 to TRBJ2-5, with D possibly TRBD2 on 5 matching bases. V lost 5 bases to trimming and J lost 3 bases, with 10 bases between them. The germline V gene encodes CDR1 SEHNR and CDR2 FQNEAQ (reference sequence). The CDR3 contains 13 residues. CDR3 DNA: TGTGCCAGCAGCGGACTCGGTAAAGAGACCCAGTACTTC. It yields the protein CASSGLGKETQYF.

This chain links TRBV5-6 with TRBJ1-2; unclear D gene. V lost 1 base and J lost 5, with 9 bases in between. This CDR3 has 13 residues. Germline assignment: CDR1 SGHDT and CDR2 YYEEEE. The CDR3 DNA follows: TGTGCCAGCAGCTTGTACGGGTTTTATGGCTACACCTTC. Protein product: CASSLYGFYGYTF.

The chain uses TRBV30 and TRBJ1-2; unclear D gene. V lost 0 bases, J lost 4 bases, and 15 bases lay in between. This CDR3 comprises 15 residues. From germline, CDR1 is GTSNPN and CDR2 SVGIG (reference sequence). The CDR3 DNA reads TGTGCCTGGAGTGTTAACGCGGGGAAGGGCTATGGCTACACCTTC. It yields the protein CAWSVNAGKGYGYTF.

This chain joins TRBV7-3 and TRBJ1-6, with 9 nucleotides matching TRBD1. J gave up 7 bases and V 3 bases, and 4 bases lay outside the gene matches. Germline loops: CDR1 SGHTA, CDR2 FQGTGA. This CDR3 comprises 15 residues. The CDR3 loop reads CASSFTGGGNSPLHF. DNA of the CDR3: TGTGCCAGCAGCTTTACAGGGGGCGGGAATTCACCCCTCCACTTT.

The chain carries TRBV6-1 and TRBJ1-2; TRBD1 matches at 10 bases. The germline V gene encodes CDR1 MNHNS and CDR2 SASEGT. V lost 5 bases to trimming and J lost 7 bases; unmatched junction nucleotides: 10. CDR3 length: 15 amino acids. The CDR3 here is CASSHPGTGVGGYTF. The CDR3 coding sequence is TGTGCCAGCAGTCACCCCGGGACAGGGGTTGGTGGCTACACCTTC.

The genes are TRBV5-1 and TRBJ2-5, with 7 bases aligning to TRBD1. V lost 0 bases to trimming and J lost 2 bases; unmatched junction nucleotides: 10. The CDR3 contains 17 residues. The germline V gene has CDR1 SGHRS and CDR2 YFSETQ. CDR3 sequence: CASSLALLGTEQETQYF. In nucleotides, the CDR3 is TGCGCCAGCAGCTTGGCCCTCCTGGGGACAGAACAAGAGACCCAGTACTTC. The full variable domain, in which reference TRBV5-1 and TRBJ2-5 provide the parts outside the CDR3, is KAGVTQTPRYLIKTRGQQVTLSCSPISGHRSVSWYQQTPGQGLQFLFEYFSETQRNKGNFPGRFSGRQFSNSRSEMNVSTLELGDSALYLCASSLALLGTEQETQYFGPGTRLLVL.

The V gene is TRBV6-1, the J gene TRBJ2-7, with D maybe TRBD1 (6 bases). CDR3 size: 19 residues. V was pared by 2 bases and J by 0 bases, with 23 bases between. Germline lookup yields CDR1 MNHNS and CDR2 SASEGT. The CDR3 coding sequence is TGTGCCAGCAGTGAAACCACGCTCGACAGGCGAGCCAGCTCCTACGAGCAGTACTTC. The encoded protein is CASSETTLDRRASSYEQYF.

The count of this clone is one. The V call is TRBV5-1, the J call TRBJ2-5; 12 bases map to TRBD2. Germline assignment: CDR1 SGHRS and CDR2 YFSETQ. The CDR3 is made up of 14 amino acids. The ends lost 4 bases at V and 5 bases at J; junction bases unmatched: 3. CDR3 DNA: TGCGCCAGCAGCCACGGGACTAGCGGGGAGACCCAGTACTTC. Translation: CASSHGTSGETQYF.

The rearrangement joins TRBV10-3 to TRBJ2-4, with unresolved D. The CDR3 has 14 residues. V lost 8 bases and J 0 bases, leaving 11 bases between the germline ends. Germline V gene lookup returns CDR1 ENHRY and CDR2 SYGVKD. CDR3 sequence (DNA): TGTGCCATCGCTTCGCCACTAGCCAAAAACATTCAGTACTTC. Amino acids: CAIASPLAKNIQYF.

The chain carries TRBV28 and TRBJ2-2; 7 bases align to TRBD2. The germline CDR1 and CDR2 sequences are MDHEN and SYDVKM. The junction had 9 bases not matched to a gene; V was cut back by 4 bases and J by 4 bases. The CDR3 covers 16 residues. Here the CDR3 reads CASSYPGEGATGELFF. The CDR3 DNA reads TGTGCCAGCAGTTACCCGGGGGAGGGAGCCACCGGGGAGCTGTTTTTT. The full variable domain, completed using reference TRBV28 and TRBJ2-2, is DVKVTQSSRYLVKRTGEKVFLECVQDMDHENMFWYRQDPGLGLRLIYFSYDVKMKEKGDIPEGYSVSREKKERFSLILESASTNQTSMYLCASSYPGEGATGELFFGEGSRLTVL.

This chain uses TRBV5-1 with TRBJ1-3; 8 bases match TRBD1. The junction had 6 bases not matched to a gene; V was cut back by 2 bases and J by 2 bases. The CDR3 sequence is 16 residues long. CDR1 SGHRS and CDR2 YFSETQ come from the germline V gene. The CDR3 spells CASSFGQGSTGNTIYF. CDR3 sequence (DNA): TGCGCCAGCAGCTTCGGACAGGGAAGTACTGGAAACACCATATATTTT.

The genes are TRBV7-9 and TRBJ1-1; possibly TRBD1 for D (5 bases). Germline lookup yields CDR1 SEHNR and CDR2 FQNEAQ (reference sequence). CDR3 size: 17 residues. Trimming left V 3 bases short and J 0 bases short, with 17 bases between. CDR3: CASSFLLGGTLNTEAFF. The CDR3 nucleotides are TGTGCCAGCAGCTTTTTACTAGGAGGGACCCTGAACACTGAAGCTTTCTTT.

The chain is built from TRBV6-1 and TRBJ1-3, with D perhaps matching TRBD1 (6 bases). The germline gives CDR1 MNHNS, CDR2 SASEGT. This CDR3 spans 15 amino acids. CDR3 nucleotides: TGTATTAGTCAGGGGATGATGGGAGCTCTCGGCACCATATATTTT. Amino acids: CISQGMMGALGTIYF.